The clone carrying this T cell receptor beta chain was detected ten times or more. Its antigen is as yet unknown. Using immunoSEQ multiplex PCR, the repertoire was profiled, and TCRdb retains in-frame clones only, with some absent. This sample has tens of thousands of clones and no singletons, with 1.8% in the ten largest. V dropped 3 bases and J dropped 4; count of bases not matched to a gene: 8. Germline CDR1 is SQVTM and CDR2 is ANQGSEA. CDR3 length: 15 amino acids. These data originate in a study of T cells after posttransplantation cyclophosphamide. General study points: Recipient CMV seropositivity and CMV reactivation strongly tracked TRB clonality.

A marrow graft followed busulfan-fludarabine conditioning, with cyclophosphamide on days +3 and +4. The source was PBMCs, collected after allogeneic stem cell transplant with posttransplant cyclophosphamide. The sequence derives from a young adult male patient who received an allogeneic stem cell transplant from a related donor, was CMV-positive, and had no GVHD. The T cells may partly be graft donor cells. The V gene is TRBV29-1, the J gene TRBJ2-3, with TRBD2 identical over 9 bases. CDR3 region: CSVDGRGGIPDTQYF. CDR3 DNA sequence: TGCAGCGTTGATGGGCGGGGGGGAATCCCAGATACGCAGTATTTT.